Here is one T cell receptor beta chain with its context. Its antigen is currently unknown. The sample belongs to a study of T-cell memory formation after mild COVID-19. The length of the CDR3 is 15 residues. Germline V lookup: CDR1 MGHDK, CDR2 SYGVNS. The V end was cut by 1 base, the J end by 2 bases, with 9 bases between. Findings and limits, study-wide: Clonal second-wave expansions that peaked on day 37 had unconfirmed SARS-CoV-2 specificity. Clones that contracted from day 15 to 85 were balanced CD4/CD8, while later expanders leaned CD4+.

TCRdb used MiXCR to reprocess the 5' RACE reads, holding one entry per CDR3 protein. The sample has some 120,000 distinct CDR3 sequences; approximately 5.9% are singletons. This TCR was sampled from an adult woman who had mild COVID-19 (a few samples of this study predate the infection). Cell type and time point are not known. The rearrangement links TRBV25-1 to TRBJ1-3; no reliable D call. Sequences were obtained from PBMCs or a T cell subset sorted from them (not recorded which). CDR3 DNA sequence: TGTGCCAGCAGTGAATCCGGTTCTCCTGGAAACACCATATATTTT. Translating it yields CASSESGSPGNTIYF. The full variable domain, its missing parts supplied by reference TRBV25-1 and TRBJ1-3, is EADIYQTPRYLVIGTGKKITLECSQTMGHDKMYWYQQDPGMELHLIHYSYGVNSTEKGDLSSESTVSRIRTEHFPLTLESARPSHTSQYLCASSESGSPGNTIYFGEGSWLTVV.